Below, 7 T cell receptor beta chains from the same sample are listed, as sequenced in a study of blood T cell repertoires in COVID-19. Only in-frame clones appear in the TCRdb table, and some are missing; sequencing was by immunoSEQ multiplex PCR. The sample includes roughly 40,000 clones, 75% to 90% of them seen just once. The specimen sequenced was peripheral blood. The receptors were gathered from a middle-aged woman with acute or convalescent COVID-19.

This clone was recorded only once. The J gene is TRBJ2-2, the V gene TRBV5-1; no definite D call. The length of the CDR3 is 15 residues. Germline V CDR1 and CDR2: SGHRS, YFSETQ. V was clipped by 0 bases and J by 1 base, with 7 bases between them. DNA of the CDR3: TGCGCCAGCAGCTTGGTTCCCGGGAACACCGGGGAGCTGTTTTTT. It is translated as CASSLVPGNTGELFF.

The chain recombines TRBV7-2 with TRBJ1-1, with D perhaps matching TRBD1 (5 bases). V was shortened by 5 bases and J by 4 bases, with 17 bases between the two germline ends. The CDR3 extends over 15 amino acids. Germline CDR1 is SGHTA and CDR2 is FQGNSA. The chain's CDR3 is CASSPPELRGTEAFF. The CDR3, as DNA: TGTGCCAGCAGCCCCCCCGAGTTAAGGGGCACTGAAGCTTTCTTT.

The chain employs TRBV5-1 and TRBJ2-7; D perhaps matches TRBD1 (6 bases). This CDR3 comprises 13 residues. In germline, CDR1 is SGHRS, CDR2 YFSETQ. The V and J ends lost 4 bases and 5 bases respectively, with 13 bases between them. The CDR3 loop is CASSEQGGHEQYF. CDR3 in DNA: TGCGCCAGCAGCGAACAGGGTGGGCACGAGCAGTACTTC.

This clone was counted a single time. The rearrangement uses TRBV19 and TRBJ2-4, with TRBD1 matching 8 bases. CDR1 is LNHDA, CDR2 SQIVND, per germline (reference sequence). This CDR3 is 15 amino acids long. V shed 5 bases, J shed 2 bases, and the junction held 5 bases outside the gene matches. The CDR3 is CASSPQGATKNIQYF. The CDR3 DNA sequence: TGTGCCAGTAGTCCCCAGGGGGCGACCAAAAACATTCAGTACTTC.

J is TRBJ2-1 and V is TRBV10-3; 12 bases map to TRBD2. The J segment lost 5 bases and the V segment lost 6 bases, leaving 8 bases of the junction unmatched. The CDR3 has 16 amino acids. Looked up from germline, CDR1 is ENHRY and CDR2 is SYGVKD. In DNA, the CDR3 is TGTGCCATCAGCCGGACTAGCGGGGAACAGAACAATGAGCAGTTCTTC. Protein: CAISRTSGEQNNEQFF.

This clone was observed a single time. This chain's CDR3 is CATSRDPQGASGNTIYF. Here the CDR3 DNA reads TGTGCCACCAGCAGAGACCCACAGGGGGCTTCGGGAAACACCATATATTTT. The chain uses TRBV15 and TRBJ1-3; 9 nucleotides match TRBD1. V lost 0 bases to trimming and J lost 4 bases; unmatched junction nucleotides: 7. CDR3 length: 17 residues. Germline V gene data show CDR1 as LNHNV and CDR2 as YYDKDF (reference sequence).

This clone has just one count. The chain recombines TRBV3-1 (or the pseudogene TRBV3-2) with TRBJ2-2; 9 bases match TRBD2. Germline V gene sequence: CDR1 LGHDT, CDR2 YNNKEL (reference sequence). The length of the CDR3 is 17 residues. The ends lost 2 bases at V and 4 bases at J; junction bases unmatched: 8. The CDR3 protein is CASSQLGAGGLTGELFF. The CDR3 DNA is TGTGCCAGCAGCCAACTGGGAGCGGGGGGCCTCACCGGGGAGCTGTTTTTT.